Each of the 32 T cell receptor beta chains below was sequenced from the same sample in a study of cytomegalovirus exposure and HLA in healthy donors. The PCR used 60 Vbeta and 13 Jbeta primers. Method: immunoSEQ multiplex PCR; TCRdb's copy keeps in-frame clones and lacks some. This sample has 120,000 or so clones, with less than 80% found just once. The sample comprised PBMCs. These receptors were taken from a man aged 25 to 40 in good health and CMV-seronegative.

V and J are TRBV28 and TRBJ2-3, with 8 bases aligning to TRBD2. Germline CDR1 and CDR2: MDHEN and SYDVKM. The CDR3 runs 15 residues. Unmatched junction bases numbered 7, after V lost 3 bases and J lost 5 bases. The CDR3 reads CASSFIGGAGDTQYF. CDR3 nucleotides: TGTGCCAGCAGTTTCATCGGGGGGGCTGGAGATACGCAGTATTTT.

The rearrangement links TRBV5-3 to TRBJ1-2; D gene uncertain. TRBV5-3 is marked as an open reading frame, function uncertain. Trimming stripped 4 bases from V and 2 bases from J, with 9 bases between. The CDR3 contains 13 residues. The CDR3 DNA reads TGTGCCAGAAGCGAATCGCGGAACTATGGCTACACCTTC. It codes for CARSESRNYGYTF.

This clone was counted between two and nine times. The chain carries TRBV30 and TRBJ2-7, with 9 bases lining up with TRBD1. Germline assignment: CDR1 GTSNPN and CDR2 SVGIG (reference sequence). There are 14 residues in the CDR3. The trim removed 1 base at V and 1 base at J, leaving 2 bases unmatched. DNA for the CDR3: TGTGCCTGGAGTGAAGACAGGGGGTCCTACGAGCAGTACTTC. Protein product: CAWSEDRGSYEQYF.

V is TRBV4-1 and J is TRBJ1-1; D gene ambiguous. The CDR3 length is 13 residues. Germline lookup yields CDR1 MGHRA and CDR2 YSYEKL. Trimming removed 0 bases from V and 5 bases from J, with 7 bases in between. Here the CDR3 reads CASSQERRTEAFF. DNA of the CDR3: TGCGCCAGCAGCCAAGAACGGAGGACTGAAGCTTTCTTT.

This chain links TRBV28 with TRBJ2-1; 9 bases are shared with TRBD1. Germline values: CDR1 MDHEN, CDR2 SYDVKM. The trim removed 4 bases at V and 2 bases at J, leaving 12 bases unmatched. This CDR3 spans 18 amino acids. The CDR3 DNA is TGTGCCAGCAGTTCGACAGGGGGGCCCGACGAACCCTACAATGAGCAGTTCTTC. Its protein product is CASSSTGGPDEPYNEQFF.

The rearrangement joins TRBV27 to TRBJ2-6; the D is unclear. CDR1 and CDR2 from the germline V gene are MNHEY and SMNVEV (reference sequence). This CDR3 has 15 amino acids. V lost 2 bases and J lost 0, with 5 bases in between. The CDR3 spells CASSLGVSGANVLTF. For the CDR3, the DNA is TGTGCCAGCAGTTTAGGAGTCTCTGGGGCCAACGTCCTGACTTTC.

This rearrangement joins TRBV4-1 to TRBJ1-3; 8 bases align to TRBD1. The CDR3 spans 16 residues. V was clipped by 4 bases and J by 8 bases; unmatched bases: 13. Germline CDR1 MGHRA, CDR2 YSYEKL. The CDR3 nucleotides read TGCGCCAGCAGCCTCGGACAGGGAGTATATGCGGACACCATATATTTT. This translates into CASSLGQGVYADTIYF.

This clone appeared a few times. V is TRBV5-1 and J is TRBJ2-6; no reliable D call. Trimming pared 1 base from V and 1 base from J, leaving 6 bases between. CDR3 length: 15 amino acids. CDR1 and CDR2 (germline): SGHRS, YFSETQ. For the CDR3, the DNA is TGCGCCAGCAGCTTGACAGTTTCTGGGGCCAACGTCCTGACTTTC. It encodes CASSLTVSGANVLTF.

There are a few counts of this clone. The chain recombines TRBV27 with TRBJ1-1; D not certain. Germline V gene data show CDR1 as MNHEY and CDR2 as SMNVEV (reference sequence). The CDR3 covers 15 residues. Trimming left V 2 bases short and J 2 bases short, with 12 bases between. The CDR3 reads CASSLVGRPNTEAFF. The CDR3 coding sequence is TGTGCCAGCAGTTTAGTCGGGAGACCAAACACTGAAGCTTTCTTT.

This chain joins TRBV7-3 and TRBJ1-1; possibly TRBD1 for D (6 bases). V gave up 5 bases and J gave up 4 bases, with 14 bases separating them. CDR3 size: 14 residues. Germline V lookup: CDR1 SGHTA, CDR2 FQGTGA. Here the CDR3 DNA reads TGTGCCAGCAGCCGTAGTCTAGGGGGCACTGAAGCTTTCTTT. Translating gives CASSRSLGGTEAFF.

The chain joins TRBV5-6 to TRBJ2-6; D is undetermined. The CDR3 runs to 15 residues. In germline, CDR1 is SGHDT, CDR2 YYEEEE. Trimming removed 4 bases at V and 0 bases at J, with 8 bases between. CDR3 bases: TGTGCCAGCAGCCTCGGTCTCTCTGGGGCCAACGTCCTGACTTTC. This translates into CASSLGLSGANVLTF. Together with reference TRBV5-6 and TRBJ2-6, the CDR3 gives the full variable domain: DAGVTQSPTHLIKTRGQQVTLRCSPKSGHDTVSWYQQALGQGPQFIFQYYEEEERQRGNFPDRFSGHQFPNYSSELNVNALLLGDSALYLCASSLGLSGANVLTFGAGSRLTVL.

The rearrangement links TRBV30 to TRBJ2-7; TRBD1 matches at 10 bases. The V gene end was trimmed by 8 bases and the J gene end by 2 bases; junction bases not matched to a gene: 9. Germline V gene sequence: CDR1 GTSNPN, CDR2 SVGIG (reference sequence). CDR3 length: 14 residues. This CDR3 reads CAQSGTGATYEQYF. CDR3 nucleotide sequence: TGTGCCCAGTCTGGGACAGGGGCCACCTACGAGCAGTACTTC.

The rearrangement joins TRBV6-1 to TRBJ1-2, with 9 bases fitting TRBD1. The CDR3 spans 14 residues. The V segment lost 4 bases and the J segment 6 bases; nucleotides outside the gene matches: 6. CDR1 MNHNS and CDR2 SASEGT come from the germline V gene. The CDR3 reads CASSAGQGYDGYTF. The CDR3 DNA reads TGTGCCAGCAGTGCGGGACAGGGTTATGATGGCTACACCTTC.

The chain links TRBV4-1 to TRBJ2-7; 9 bases agree with TRBD1. Germline lookup yields CDR1 MGHRA and CDR2 YSYEKL. V gave up 2 bases and J gave up 2 bases; unmatched junction bases: 4. The CDR3 has 15 residues. Written as DNA, the CDR3 is TGCGCCAGCAGCCAAATACAGGGGGCCGCCTACGAGCAGTACTTC. Encoded protein: CASSQIQGAAYEQYF.

CDR3 bases: TGTGCCTGGAGTGTATCAGGGGGGCACCAGTTCTTC. Translation: CAWSVSGGHQFF. V usage is TRBV30 and J usage is TRBJ2-1; perhaps TRBD1 as D (7 bases). CDR1 is GTSNPN and CDR2 is SVGIG in the germline V gene (reference sequence). This CDR3 spans 12 amino acids. The V end was cut by 0 bases, the J end by 13 bases, with 13 bases between.

The chain joins TRBV9 to TRBJ1-3, with D possibly TRBD1 on 5 matching bases. The V end was cut by 4 bases, the J end by 4 bases, with 21 bases between. From germline, CDR1 is SGDLS and CDR2 YYNGEE. This CDR3 spans 17 amino acids. CDR3 in amino acids: CASSPPGGGIAGNTIYF. CDR3 nucleotide sequence: TGTGCCAGCAGCCCCCCGGGCGGGGGGATAGCGGGAAACACCATATATTTT.

The J gene is TRBJ2-7, the V gene TRBV11-3; D unresolved. This CDR3 is 15 amino acids long. V lost 1 base to trimming and J lost 2 bases, with 12 bases between them. Germline V gene lookup returns CDR1 SGHNT and CDR2 YENEEA. The CDR3 protein is CASSLGAPPTYEQYF. CDR3 coding DNA: TGTGCCAGCAGCTTAGGGGCCCCGCCTACCTACGAGCAGTACTTC.

The gene calls are TRBV20-1 and TRBJ1-2, with D tentatively TRBD1 (6 bases). Trimming removed 8 bases from V and 14 bases from J, with 15 bases in between. From germline, CDR1 is DFQATT and CDR2 SNEGSKA (reference sequence). The CDR3 covers 9 residues. The CDR3 reads CSPRDTGTF. In DNA form, the CDR3 reads TGCAGTCCCCGGGACACGGGGACCTTC.

The CDR3 DNA is TGCGCCAGCAGCTCCTTTAGGGGACAGGGGGATAGCACAGATACGCAGTATTTT. Translated, it gives CASSSFRGQGDSTDTQYF. The V call is TRBV5-1, the J call TRBJ2-3; 11 bases match TRBD1. The CDR3 is made up of 18 amino acids. V shed 3 bases and J 0 bases; nucleotides not matched to a gene: 9. Germline V CDR1 and CDR2: SGHRS, YFSETQ. Combining the CDR3 with reference TRBV5-1 and TRBJ2-3 gives the whole variable domain KAGVTQTPRYLIKTRGQQVTLSCSPISGHRSVSWYQQTPGQGLQFLFEYFSETQRNKGNFPGRFSGRQFSNSRSEMNVSTLELGDSALYLCASSSFRGQGDSTDTQYFGPGTRLTVL.

The V call is TRBV19, the J call TRBJ1-1; tentative D call: TRBD1 (6 bases). V lost 6 bases to trimming and J lost 0 bases, with 11 bases between them. The V gene's germline CDR1 is LNHDA and CDR2 SQIVND (reference sequence). The length of the CDR3 is 14 residues. The CDR3 DNA is TGTGCCAGTAGAATGGGACACATGAACACTGAAGCTTTCTTT. Translating it yields CASRMGHMNTEAFF.

The chain is built from TRBV28 and TRBJ2-1, with TRBD1 matching over 7 bases. J lost 0 bases, V lost 6 bases, and 5 bases had no gene match. This CDR3 has 15 residues. CDR1 and CDR2 from the germline V gene are MDHEN and SYDVKM. CDR3 nucleotides: TGTGCCAGCAGCCGAGGGGACAGCTCCTACAATGAGCAGTTCTTC. Amino acids: CASSRGDSSYNEQFF.

The chain employs TRBV28 and TRBJ2-2, with 9 nucleotides matching TRBD2. This CDR3 comprises 19 residues. The germline V gene has CDR1 MDHEN and CDR2 SYDVKM. Losses at the gene ends were 2 bases for V and 1 base for J; bases not matched to a gene: 11. CDR3 DNA: TGTGCCAGCAGTTTACCCATTAGGCTAGCGGGGAAGAACACCGGGGAGCTGTTTTTT. Translation gives CASSLPIRLAGKNTGELFF.

The chain uses TRBV5-1 and TRBJ2-6, with D unresolved. This CDR3 is 15 amino acids long. Germline V gene sequence: CDR1 SGHRS, CDR2 YFSETQ. The V end lost 0 bases, the J end lost 0 bases, and 4 bases lay between the germline ends. CDR3 coding DNA: TGCGCCAGCAGCTTGGCCCTCTCTGGGGCCAACGTCCTGACTTTC. This translates into CASSLALSGANVLTF. Using reference TRBV5-1 and TRBJ2-6 for the parts outside the CDR3, the full variable domain is KAGVTQTPRYLIKTRGQQVTLSCSPISGHRSVSWYQQTPGQGLQFLFEYFSETQRNKGNFPGRFSGRQFSNSRSEMNVSTLELGDSALYLCASSLALSGANVLTFGAGSRLTVL.

V is TRBV5-5 and J is TRBJ1-1; 10 bases are shared with TRBD1. Per germline, CDR1 SGHKS and CDR2 YYEKEE (reference sequence). V lost 3 bases, J lost 3 bases, and 5 bases stayed unmatched. The CDR3 consists of 15 residues. CDR3 DNA sequence: TGTGCCAGCAGCTCCGGACAGGGGGTATACACTGAAGCTTTCTTT. Encoded protein: CASSSGQGVYTEAFF.

This sequence joins TRBV6-5 and TRBJ1-3, with D possibly being TRBD1 (6 bases). The CDR3 is 15 residues long. With 0 bases removed from V and 4 bases from J, the gap between germline ends came to 10 bases. Germline CDR1 reads MNHEY; CDR2 reads SVGAGI. The chain's CDR3 is CASSYSRQVGNTIYF. Written as DNA, the CDR3 is TGTGCCAGCAGTTACTCGAGACAGGTCGGAAACACCATATATTTT.

V gene TRBV6-6 combines with J gene TRBJ1-3; weak D call: TRBD1 (6 bases). V was pared by 5 bases and J by 0 bases, with 11 bases between. From germline, CDR1 is MNHNY and CDR2 SVGAGI (reference sequence). CDR3 length: 15 residues. CDR3 region: CASSRTGSSGNTIYF. Here the CDR3 DNA reads TGTGCCAGCAGTCGAACAGGGAGCTCTGGAAACACCATATATTTT.

On this clone: A read error may produce the germline difference seen at one junction end. J is TRBJ2-5 and V is TRBV7-9; TRBD2 matches 8 bases. The CDR3 runs to 14 residues. From germline, CDR1 is SEHNR and CDR2 FQNEAQ (reference sequence). CDR3 in DNA: TGTTCCAGCAGCTTCGGGGGGGGTAAAGAGACCCAGTACTTC. Protein: CSSSFGGGKETQYF.

The J gene is TRBJ1-2, the V gene TRBV5-1; 9 bases fit TRBD1. This CDR3 has 14 residues. Germline assignment: CDR1 SGHRS and CDR2 YFSETQ. Unmatched junction bases numbered 9, after V lost 4 bases and J lost 8 bases. The CDR3 is CASSPAGTGKGYTF. Written as DNA, the CDR3 is TGCGCCAGCAGCCCAGCCGGGACAGGGAAGGGCTACACCTTC.

The chain is built from TRBV10-3 and TRBJ1-4, with 7 nucleotides matching TRBD1. The J segment lost 0 bases and the V segment lost 11 bases, leaving 9 bases of the junction unmatched. CDR3 length: 15 residues. Germline CDR1 ENHRY, CDR2 SYGVKD. CDR3 DNA: TGTGCCGCCCGGACAGGAACTTCAACTAATGAAAAACTGTTTTTT. Translated, it gives CAARTGTSTNEKLFF.

The V call is TRBV28, the J call TRBJ1-2; unclear D gene. Deletions cut 6 bases from V and 0 bases from J, with 17 bases between. The CDR3 totals 16 residues. Germline lookup yields CDR1 MDHEN and CDR2 SYDVKM. The CDR3, as DNA: TGTGCCAGCAGAACCCCTCTTCGTACAGCTAACTATGGCTACACCTTC. Amino acids: CASRTPLRTANYGYTF.

The V and J genes are TRBV7-3 and TRBJ1-1, with TRBD1 as a possible D gene (5 bases). The CDR3 loop spans 14 amino acids. The germline V gene has CDR1 SGHTA and CDR2 FQGTGA. Trimming removed 2 bases at V and 3 bases at J, with 10 bases between. The CDR3 DNA follows: TGTGCCAGCAGCTTACAGGGAGGGGACACTGAAGCTTTCTTT. Its protein product is CASSLQGGDTEAFF.

This clone appeared once. This CDR3 is CASSASYTF. CDR3 DNA: TGTGCCAGCAGTGCTAGCTACACCTTC. The chain combines TRBV6-1 with TRBJ1-2; D is undetermined. The CDR3 has 9 amino acids. Deletions cut 4 bases from V and 9 bases from J, with 3 bases between. Per germline, CDR1 MNHNS and CDR2 SASEGT.